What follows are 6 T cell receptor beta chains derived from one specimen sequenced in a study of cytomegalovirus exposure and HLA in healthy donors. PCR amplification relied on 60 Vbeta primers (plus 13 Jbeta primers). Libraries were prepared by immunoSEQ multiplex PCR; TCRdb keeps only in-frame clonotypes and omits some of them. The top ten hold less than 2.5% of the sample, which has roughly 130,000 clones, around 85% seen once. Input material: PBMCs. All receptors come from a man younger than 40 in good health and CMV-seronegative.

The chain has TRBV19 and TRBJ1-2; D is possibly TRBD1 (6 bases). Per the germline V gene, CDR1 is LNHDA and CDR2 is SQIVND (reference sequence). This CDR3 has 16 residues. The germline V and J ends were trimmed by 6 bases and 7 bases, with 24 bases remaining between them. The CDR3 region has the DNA TGTGCCAGTAGCACCGGACAGCCCTCCTTTCTCTTTGGCTACACCTTC. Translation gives CASSTGQPSFLFGYTF. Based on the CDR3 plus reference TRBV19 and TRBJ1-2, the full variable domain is DGGITQSPKYLFRKEGQNVTLSCEQNLNHDAMYWYRQDPGQGLRLIYYSQIVNDFQKGDIAEGYSVSREKKESFPLTVTSAQKNPTAFYLCASSTGQPSFLFGYTFGSGTRLTVV.

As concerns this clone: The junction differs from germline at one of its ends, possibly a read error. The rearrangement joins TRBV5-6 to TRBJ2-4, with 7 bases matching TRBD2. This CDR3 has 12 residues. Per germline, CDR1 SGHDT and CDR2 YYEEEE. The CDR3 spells CASSPGGNSQYF. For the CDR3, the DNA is TGTGCCAGCAGCCCCGGGGGGAACAGTCAGTACTTC.

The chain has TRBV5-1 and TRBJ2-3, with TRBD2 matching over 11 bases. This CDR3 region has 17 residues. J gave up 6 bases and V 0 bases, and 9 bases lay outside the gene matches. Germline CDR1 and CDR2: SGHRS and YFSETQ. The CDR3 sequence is CASSLAISGGAGDTQYF. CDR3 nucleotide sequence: TGCGCCAGCAGCTTGGCCATTAGCGGGGGGGCCGGGGATACGCAGTATTTT.

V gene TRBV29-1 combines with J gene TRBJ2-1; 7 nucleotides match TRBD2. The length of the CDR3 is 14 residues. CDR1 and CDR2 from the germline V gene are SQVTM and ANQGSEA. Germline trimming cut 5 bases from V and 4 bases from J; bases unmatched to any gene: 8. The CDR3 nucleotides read TGCAGCGTTCTGGGCGGGGGTTCTTACAATGAGCAGTTCTTC. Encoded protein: CSVLGGGSYNEQFF.

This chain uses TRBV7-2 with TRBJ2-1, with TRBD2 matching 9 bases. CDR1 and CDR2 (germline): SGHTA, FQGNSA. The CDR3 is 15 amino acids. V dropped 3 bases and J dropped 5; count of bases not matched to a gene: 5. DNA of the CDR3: TGTGCCAGCAGCTTTTCTAGCGGGACGAACAATGAGCAGTTCTTC. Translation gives CASSFSSGTNNEQFF.

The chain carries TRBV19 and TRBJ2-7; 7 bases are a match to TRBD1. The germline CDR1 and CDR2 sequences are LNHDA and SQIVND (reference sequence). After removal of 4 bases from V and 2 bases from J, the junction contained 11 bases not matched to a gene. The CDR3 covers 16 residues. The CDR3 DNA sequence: TGTGCCAGTAGTACGGCCTCGACAGGGATACCCTACGAGCAGTACTTC. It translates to CASSTASTGIPYEQYF.